The TCR beta chain under discussion was sequenced for a study of patients and donors after allogeneic stem cell transplantation. TCRdb ran MiXCR on the RT-PCR reads and lists one entry per CDR3 protein. The table has 150,000 to 200,000 distinct CDR3 sequences, roughly 24% seen once. The sequencing sample was made of blood, either unsorted or a sorted T cell fraction (not recorded which). This clonotype was sampled from a human donor who was either an allogeneic HSCT recipient or a stem cell or donor lymphocyte infusion donor (not recorded which). It is not recorded whose cells these are; they may come from a transplant donor.

The CDR3 sequence: CATSRDSQETQYF. CDR3 coding DNA: TGTGCCACCAGTCGGGACAGCCAAGAGACCCAGTACTTC. V gene TRBV24-1 combines with J gene TRBJ2-5, with 7 bases fitting TRBD1. CDR1 is KGHDR, CDR2 SFDVKD, per germline. The CDR3 runs to 13 residues. Germline trimming cut 6 bases from V and 1 base from J; bases unmatched to any gene: 1.